This T cell receptor beta chain appears in the sequencing data of a study of T cells in Graves' hyperthyroidism and ophthalmopathy. Whole-study findings and limits: Ophthalmopathy, as predicted by the model, came a median roughly 6.8 months after the prediction. Most clonotypes expanded in thyroid above 0.001 were likewise present in blood.

Criteria for exclusion of patients were uncontrolled infection, other autoimmune disease, pregnancy or lactation. The study based diagnoses on clinical symptoms, serum thyroxine and TRAb, thyroid ultrasound and orbital computed tomography. As concerns this clonotype: Its antigen is as yet unknown.

Regions amplified from RNA transcripts were the TCR beta CDR3 regions. During a first-round RT-PCR of the TCR CDR3, the HTBI primer set was used. TCRdb reprocessed the multiplex PCR reads via MiXCR and lists one record per CDR3 protein. Seen here are roughly 500,000 distinct CDR3 sequences, around 45% observed once, and the top ten hold under 20%. Trimming cost V 4 bases and J 4 bases; bases outside gene matches: 8. The germline gives CDR1 SGHVS, CDR2 FQNEAQ. This CDR3 is built from 17 residues. The gene calls are TRBV7-8 and TRBJ2-2; 11 nucleotides align to TRBD2. The sample comprised peripheral blood or thyroid tissue (not recorded which). The receptor was derived from an adult woman with Graves' disease, either hyperthyroidism or ophthalmopathy (not recorded which). Here the CDR3 DNA reads TGTGCCAGCAGCTATAGCGGGAGGGCCGTGGTCACCGGGGAGCTGTTTTTT. This translates into CASSYSGRAVVTGELFF.